A selection of T cell receptor beta chains follows, all from one sample in a study of blood T cell repertoires in COVID-19. Produced via immunoSEQ multiplex PCR; TCRdb's table is partial and in-frame only. Of about 100,000 clones in the sample, approximately 90% were seen once. Specimen: peripheral blood. These receptors originate from a man between 60 and 75 years old with acute or convalescent COVID-19. Both conserved end residues are part of each CDR3. The order of the fields is D gene, clone size, V gene, J gene, CDR3 DNA, CDR3 protein. D genes are given only for firm matches. Clone sizes are given selectively: once, few, many, or a class where the clone is expanded.

d_gene: NA
abundance: NA
v_gene: TRBV6-1
j_gene: TRBJ2-1
CDR3nt: TGTGCCAGCAGTGAAGCGCTTGGGGGAGGAAATGAGCAGTTCTTC
CDR3aa: CASSEALGGGNEQFF

d_gene: NA
abundance: NA
v_gene: TRBV6-5
j_gene: TRBJ1-1
CDR3nt: TGTGCCAGCAGTCGGGATTCCACTGAAGCTTTCTTT
CDR3aa: CASSRDSTEAFF

d_gene: NA
abundance: NA
v_gene: TRBV7-8
j_gene: TRBJ1-5
CDR3nt: TGTGCCAGCAGCTTATATGGGAGAGCTAGCAATCAGCCCCAGCATTTT
CDR3aa: CASSLYGRASNQPQHF

d_gene: NA
abundance: NA
v_gene: TRBV18
j_gene: TRBJ2-5
CDR3nt: TGTGCCAGCTCACCGACGGGGTTGTCTGAGACCCAGTACTTC
CDR3aa: CASSPTGLSETQYF

d_gene: TRBD1
abundance: NA
v_gene: TRBV28
j_gene: TRBJ1-1
CDR3nt: TGTGCCAGCAGTTTACTTTACAACAGGGGGCCTGAAGCTTTCTTT
CDR3aa: CASSLLYNRGPEAFF

d_gene: TRBD1
abundance: NA
v_gene: TRBV11-2
j_gene: TRBJ1-2
CDR3nt: TGTGCCAGCAGCCGGGACAGGGCTAACTATGGCTACACCTTC
CDR3aa: CASSRDRANYGYTF

d_gene: NA
abundance: NA
v_gene: TRBV10-3
j_gene: TRBJ1-1
CDR3nt: TGTGCCATCAGTGGAGGGCAGGGGTCCCTGAACACTGAAGCTTTCTTT
CDR3aa: CAISGGQGSLNTEAFF

d_gene: NA
abundance: NA
v_gene: TRBV2
j_gene: TRBJ2-3
CDR3nt: TGTGCCAGCAGTCTTGACACCAAGACCACAGATACGCAGTATTTT
CDR3aa: CASSLDTKTTDTQYF

d_gene: NA
abundance: NA
v_gene: TRBV7-2
j_gene: TRBJ2-1
CDR3nt: TGTGCCAGCGGCAGGGGAGGGGGCTCCTACAATGAGCAGTTCTTC
CDR3aa: CASGRGGGSYNEQFF

d_gene: TRBD1
abundance: NA
v_gene: TRBV19
j_gene: TRBJ1-3
CDR3nt: TGTGCCTCAGTAAGGACAGGGGAGACCTTCTCTGGAAACACCATATATTTT
CDR3aa: CASVRTGETFSGNTIYF

d_gene: NA
abundance: NA
v_gene: TRBV18
j_gene: TRBJ1-2
CDR3nt: TGTGCCAGCTCACCACCTGAACAGGGTTTAAGTGGCTACACCTTC
CDR3aa: CASSPPEQGLSGYTF

d_gene: TRBD1
abundance: NA
v_gene: TRBV28
j_gene: TRBJ1-2
CDR3nt: TGTGCCAGCACCAAGACAGGGGCGGCTGGCTACACCTTC
CDR3aa: CASTKTGAAGYTF

d_gene: TRBD1
abundance: NA
v_gene: TRBV6-5
j_gene: TRBJ1-1
CDR3nt: TGTGCCAGCAGTACCCGACAGGGGGGTGGCACTGAAGCTTTCTTT
CDR3aa: CASSTRQGGGTEAFF

d_gene: NA
abundance: NA
v_gene: TRBV5-1
j_gene: TRBJ1-4
CDR3nt: TGCGCCAGCAGCTTGGGGGGCGCAACTAATGAAAAACTGTTTTTT
CDR3aa: CASSLGGATNEKLFF

d_gene: TRBD1
abundance: NA
v_gene: TRBV6-6
j_gene: TRBJ1-5
CDR3nt: TGTGCCAGCAGTCCCTCGGACAGGGGCGGGAATCAGCCCCAGCATTTT
CDR3aa: CASSPSDRGGNQPQHF

d_gene: NA
abundance: NA
v_gene: TRBV29-1
j_gene: TRBJ1-1
CDR3nt: TGCAGCGTCGCCCTAGGGAACACTGAAGCTTTCTTT
CDR3aa: CSVALGNTEAFF

d_gene: TRBD2
abundance: once
v_gene: TRBV2
j_gene: TRBJ2-3
CDR3nt: TGTGCCAGCAGTGAAGCCAGGTGGGGGGGTGAAGATACGCAGTATTTT
CDR3aa: CASSEARWGGEDTQYF